This is a list of T cell receptor beta chains from one sample in a study of control samples from healthy donors and cancer patients. Only in-frame clones appear in the TCRdb table, and some are missing; sequencing was by immunoSEQ multiplex PCR. Here the sample spans a few hundred thousand clones, around 90% being singletons. Material for sequencing was PBMCs. Receptors were obtained from a man aged 40-55 years with head and neck cancer. Both conserved end residues are part of each CDR3. The D gene is left open where the match is weak. For some rows the clone size is stated as once, few or many, or as a class when expanded; others skip it.

size: .
J: TRBJ2-1
V: TRBV5-4
D: TRBD1
CDR3: CASSHRGREQFF
DNA: TGTGCCAGCAGCCACAGGGGTCGGGAGCAGTTCTTC

size: .
J: TRBJ2-7
V: TRBV2
D: .
CDR3: CASSGGMIEQYF
DNA: TGTGCCAGCAGTGGGGGCATGATCGAGCAGTACTTC

size: .
J: TRBJ1-1
V: TRBV5-1
D: .
CDR3: CASSLGGLGNTEAFF
DNA: TGCGCCAGCAGCTTGGGAGGACTGGGGAACACTGAAGCTTTCTTT

size: .
J: TRBJ1-1
V: TRBV2
D: .
CDR3: CASSAVAVNTEAFF
DNA: TGTGCCAGCAGTGCGGTTGCGGTGAACACTGAAGCTTTCTTT

size: .
J: TRBJ2-4
V: TRBV19
D: .
CDR3: CASSIVTGAKNIQYF
DNA: TGTGCCAGTAGTATAGTTACAGGAGCCAAAAACATTCAGTACTTC

size: .
J: TRBJ2-1
V: TRBV28
D: .
CDR3: CASSLNSVQVNNEQFF
DNA: TGTGCCAGCAGTTTAAACTCCGTACAGGTGAACAATGAGCAGTTCTTC

size: .
J: TRBJ2-3
V: TRBV6-5
D: TRBD2
CDR3: CASTGTSGTDTQYF
DNA: TGTGCCAGCACCGGGACTAGCGGCACAGATACGCAGTATTTT

size: .
J: TRBJ1-5
V: TRBV28
D: TRBD1
CDR3: CASSRTRDRGTQPQHF
DNA: TGTGCCAGCAGCCGCACCCGGGACAGGGGGACGCAGCCCCAGCATTTT

size: once
J: TRBJ1-1
V: TRBV11-2
D: .
CDR3: CASAMGVDTEAFF
DNA: TGTGCCAGCGCAATGGGGGTCGACACTGAAGCTTTCTTT

size: .
J: TRBJ1-1
V: TRBV30
D: .
CDR3: CAWGPRMNTEAFF
DNA: TGTGCCTGGGGTCCCCGTATGAACACTGAAGCTTTCTTT

size: .
J: TRBJ2-5
V: TRBV7-9
D: .
CDR3: CASSLRQTWAQETQYF
DNA: TGTGCCAGCAGCTTAAGACAGACTTGGGCCCAAGAGACCCAGTACTTC

size: .
J: TRBJ2-2
V: TRBV27
D: .
CDR3: CASSLAMAGELFF
DNA: TGTGCCAGCAGTTTAGCCATGGCGGGGGAGCTGTTTTTT

size: .
J: TRBJ1-1
V: TRBV5-8
D: TRBD1
CDR3: CASSLYWDRVLEAFF
DNA: TGTGCCAGCAGCTTGTACTGGGACAGAGTCTTGGAAGCTTTCTTT

size: .
J: TRBJ1-5
V: TRBV28
D: TRBD1
CDR3: CASSFFRGTGKNQPQHF
DNA: TGTGCCAGCAGTTTTTTTCGCGGGACAGGGAAAAATCAGCCCCAGCATTTT

size: .
J: TRBJ1-1
V: TRBV2
D: .
CDR3: CASNHRSMNTEAFF
DNA: TGTGCCAGCAACCATAGGTCTATGAACACTGAAGCTTTCTTT

size: .
J: TRBJ2-1
V: TRBV20-1
D: TRBD2
CDR3: CSASGRGEFF
DNA: TGCAGTGCTAGTGGCCGGGGGGAGTTCTTC

size: .
J: TRBJ2-7
V: TRBV5-1
D: TRBD1
CDR3: CASSSRTGGPFYEQYF
DNA: TGCGCCAGCAGCTCCAGGACAGGGGGCCCATTCTACGAGCAGTACTTC

size: .
J: TRBJ1-4
V: TRBV3-1/TRBV3-2
D: .
CDR3: CASSQDLDSFNEKLFF
DNA: TGTGCCAGCAGCCAAGATCTCGACAGCTTTAATGAAAAACTGTTTTTT

size: few
J: TRBJ1-6
V: TRBV6-6
D: TRBD1
CDR3: CASSYDTQGAGSPLHF
DNA: TGTGCCAGCAGTTACGATACACAGGGGGCAGGTTCACCCCTCCACTTT

size: .
J: TRBJ2-7
V: TRBV5-6
D: .
CDR3: CASSFEGEQYF
DNA: TGTGCCAGCAGCTTTGAGGGTGAGCAGTACTTC

size: .
J: TRBJ1-1
V: TRBV27
D: .
CDR3: CASSLGQWTEAFF
DNA: TGTGCCAGCAGTCTTGGGCAATGGACTGAAGCTTTCTTT

size: .
J: TRBJ1-2
V: TRBV19
D: TRBD1
CDR3: CASSPGTAANYGYTF
DNA: TGTGCCAGTAGTCCCGGGACAGCCGCTAACTATGGCTACACCTTC

size: .
J: TRBJ2-7
V: TRBV9
D: TRBD2
CDR3: CASSVVGGYEQYF
DNA: TGTGCCAGCAGCGTAGTGGGGGGGTACGAGCAGTACTTC

size: .
J: TRBJ1-5
V: TRBV29-1
D: .
CDR3: CSGQGMLRMQPQHF
DNA: TGCAGCGGGCAGGGGATGCTCCGAATGCAGCCCCAGCATTTT

size: .
J: TRBJ2-7
V: TRBV6-5
D: TRBD1
CDR3: CASSSLGQGGEQYF
DNA: TGTGCCAGCAGTTCCCTTGGACAGGGGGGAGAGCAGTACTTC

size: .
J: TRBJ2-3
V: TRBV6-5
D: .
CDR3: CASSSPTSSDTQYF
DNA: TGTGCCAGCAGTTCGCCTACTAGCTCCGATACGCAGTATTTT

size: .
J: TRBJ1-2
V: TRBV29-1
D: TRBD1
CDR3: CSVPTTGATFGGYTF
DNA: TGCAGCGTTCCTACTACAGGGGCCACCTTCGGCGGCTACACCTTC

size: .
J: TRBJ2-1
V: TRBV2
D: .
CDR3: CASSVTDEQFF
DNA: TGTGCCAGCAGTGTAACGGATGAGCAGTTCTTC

size: once
J: TRBJ2-2
V: TRBV5-4
D: .
CDR3: CASSGGRAGTYTGELFF
DNA: TGTGCCAGCAGCGGCGGTAGGGCGGGGACGTACACCGGGGAGCTGTTTTTT

size: .
J: TRBJ1-1
V: TRBV7-8
D: .
CDR3: CASSLLSTRTEAFF
DNA: TGTGCCAGCAGCTTACTATCTACGCGGACTGAAGCTTTCTTT

size: .
J: TRBJ1-1
V: TRBV6-6
D: .
CDR3: CASSYQGRAEAFF
DNA: TGTGCCAGCAGTTACCAGGGGCGCGCGGAAGCTTTCTTT

size: .
J: TRBJ2-4
V: TRBV4-1
D: .
CDR3: CASSQAGDGKNIQYF
DNA: TGCGCCAGCAGCCAAGCGGGGGACGGAAAAAACATTCAGTACTTC

size: .
J: TRBJ2-3
V: TRBV6-6
D: .
CDR3: CASSYSILTDTQYF
DNA: TGTGCCAGCAGTTACTCGATACTAACAGATACGCAGTATTTT

size: once
J: TRBJ2-7
V: TRBV6-6
D: TRBD1
CDR3: CAIGWTGSYEQYF
DNA: TGTGCCATTGGGTGGACAGGTTCCTACGAGCAGTACTTC

size: once
J: TRBJ2-5
V: TRBV6-5
D: TRBD1
CDR3: CASSQDRYQETQYF
DNA: TGTGCCAGCAGTCAGGACAGGTACCAAGAGACCCAGTACTTC

size: .
J: TRBJ2-3
V: TRBV6-6
D: TRBD2
CDR3: CASSLAGRTDTQYF
DNA: TGTGCCAGCAGTTTAGCGGGACGCACAGATACGCAGTATTTT

size: .
J: TRBJ2-5
V: TRBV15
D: .
CDR3: CATSREESARGSQYF
DNA: TGTGCCACCAGCAGAGAGGAGAGCGCTAGGGGGTCCCAGTACTTC

size: .
J: TRBJ2-7
V: TRBV28
D: .
CDR3: CASTLTGRSEQYF
DNA: TGTGCCAGCACCCTCACGGGGCGTAGCGAGCAGTACTTC

size: .
J: TRBJ1-1
V: TRBV30
D: .
CDR3: CAWSADSEAFF
DNA: TGTGCCTGGAGTGCCGACAGTGAAGCTTTCTTT

size: .
J: TRBJ2-5
V: TRBV9
D: .
CDR3: CASSGGVEKTQYF
DNA: TGTGCCAGCAGCGGGGGAGTGGAAAAGACCCAGTACTTC

size: .
J: TRBJ2-4
V: TRBV24-1
D: .
CDR3: CATKRDTVAKNIQYF
DNA: TGTGCCACCAAGAGGGACACCGTAGCCAAAAACATTCAGTACTTC

size: .
J: TRBJ1-1
V: TRBV28
D: .
CDR3: CASSFWRGEAFF
DNA: TGTGCCAGCAGTTTCTGGAGAGGCGAAGCTTTCTTT

size: .
J: TRBJ1-3
V: TRBV7-2
D: .
CDR3: CASSPRGGGAGNTIYF
DNA: TGTGCCAGCAGCCCCCGGGGTGGAGGGGCTGGAAACACCATATATTTT

size: .
J: TRBJ2-7
V: TRBV6-6
D: TRBD1
CDR3: CASRAGTGKYEQYF
DNA: TGTGCCAGCAGAGCCGGGACAGGGAAATACGAGCAGTACTTC

size: .
J: TRBJ2-4
V: TRBV27
D: TRBD2
CDR3: CASSLKASGMGLGNIQYF
DNA: TGTGCCAGCAGTTTGAAAGCTAGCGGGATGGGATTGGGAAACATTCAGTACTTC

size: .
J: TRBJ2-5
V: TRBV27
D: .
CDR3: CATKGVETQYF
DNA: TGTGCCACCAAGGGGGTCGAGACCCAGTACTTC

size: .
J: TRBJ2-2
V: TRBV4-2
D: TRBD2
CDR3: CASSQPTWASGTSTGELFF
DNA: TGTGCCAGCAGCCAACCTACATGGGCTAGCGGGACATCCACCGGGGAGCTGTTTTTT

size: .
J: TRBJ2-7
V: TRBV29-1
D: .
CDR3: CSVEVGLQAYEQYF
DNA: TGCAGCGTTGAGGTAGGACTCCAAGCCTACGAGCAGTACTTC

size: .
J: TRBJ2-3
V: TRBV5-6
D: .
CDR3: CASSLAGEVDTQYF
DNA: TGTGCCAGCAGCTTGGCTGGAGAAGTTGATACGCAGTATTTT

size: .
J: TRBJ2-5
V: TRBV11-2
D: .
CDR3: CASSSLGQETQYF
DNA: TGTGCCAGCAGCTCACTAGGACAAGAGACCCAGTACTTC

size: .
J: TRBJ2-7
V: TRBV3-1/TRBV3-2
D: .
CDR3: CASSQVGDGYEQYF
DNA: TGTGCCAGCAGCCAAGTAGGGGATGGGTACGAGCAGTACTTC

size: .
J: TRBJ1-3
V: TRBV28
D: .
CDR3: CASSPISGNTIYF
DNA: TGTGCCAGCAGTCCGATATCTGGAAACACCATATATTTT